Presented here are 9 T cell receptor beta chains from one specimen sequenced in a study of blood T cell repertoires in COVID-19. Sequencing used immunoSEQ multiplex PCR; TCRdb keeps in-frame clones, though not all of them. The table has about 68,000 clones, approximately 86% seen once. The specimen was peripheral blood. The receptors derive from an elderly man with COVID-19, enrolled during active disease.

The J gene is TRBJ2-3, the V gene TRBV5-4, with TRBD2 as a possible D gene (6 bases). Germline V gene sequence: CDR1 SGHNT, CDR2 YYREEE (reference sequence). V lost 2 bases and J 2 bases, leaving 9 bases between the germline ends. The CDR3 is 14 amino acids. The CDR3 sequence: CASSFGSLTDTQYF. The CDR3 coding sequence is TGTGCCAGCAGCTTCGGGAGCCTCACAGATACGCAGTATTTT. Drawing the rest from reference TRBV5-4 and TRBJ2-3, the complete variable domain is ETGVTQSPTHLIKTRGQQVTLRCSSQSGHNTVSWYQQALGQGPQFIFQYYREEENGRGNFPPRFSGLQFPNYSSELNVNALELDDSALYLCASSFGSLTDTQYFGPGTRLTVL.

The chain is built from TRBV19 and TRBJ2-3; 7 bases agree with TRBD1. Germline V lookup: CDR1 LNHDA, CDR2 SQIVND (reference sequence). This CDR3 contains 17 residues. Trimming cost V 4 bases and J 0 bases; bases outside gene matches: 10. CDR3 loop: CASSRTRDSLSTDTQYF. The CDR3, as DNA: TGTGCCAGTAGTAGGACACGGGACAGTCTAAGCACAGATACGCAGTATTTT.

This sequence joins TRBV7-2 and TRBJ1-4, with 7 bases matching TRBD1. This CDR3 has 14 amino acids. V was clipped by 5 bases and J by 3 bases; unmatched bases: 3. Germline V lookup: CDR1 SGHTA, CDR2 FQGNSA. CDR3 coding DNA: TGTGCCAGCAGCCGCACAGGGGCTAATGAAAAACTGTTTTTT. It specifies CASSRTGANEKLFF.

J is TRBJ1-2 and V is TRBV5-1; 8 positions match TRBD1. CDR1 is SGHRS and CDR2 is YFSETQ in the germline V gene. The length of the CDR3 is 16 residues. The trim removed 6 bases at V and 5 bases at J, leaving 15 bases unmatched. The CDR3 nucleotides are TGCGCCAGCAAGATTGGGCGGACAGGGCCGCAATATGGCTACACCTTC. It translates to CASKIGRTGPQYGYTF.

The rearrangement uses TRBV3-1 (or the pseudogene TRBV3-2) and TRBJ1-2; D is perhaps TRBD1 (6 bases). Germline V gene lookup returns CDR1 LGHDT and CDR2 YNNKEL (reference sequence). The CDR3 runs 13 residues. Trimming pared 1 base from V and 4 bases from J, leaving 7 bases between. In DNA form, the CDR3 reads TGTGCCAGCAGCCAAGGAGGGGGCTATGGCTACACCTTC. It is translated as CASSQGGGYGYTF.

About this clone: At the DNA level, this CDR3 is encoded by other sequences in the same sample as well. This chain joins TRBV10-3 and TRBJ1-1; 9 bases line up with TRBD1. The CDR3 length is 12 residues. Germline V gene sequence: CDR1 ENHRY, CDR2 SYGVKD. The junction had 5 bases not matched to a gene; V was cut back by 10 bases and J by 5 bases. CDR3 protein: CATGQGLTEAFF. CDR3 sequence (DNA): TGTGCCACGGGACAGGGTTTGACTGAAGCTTTCTTT.

The chain is built from TRBV4-3 and TRBJ1-2; D perhaps matches TRBD1 (6 bases). Trimming took 1 base from V and 4 from J, leaving 13 bases between them. The CDR3 is 15 residues long. Germline CDR1 and CDR2: LGHNA and YSLEER. The CDR3 DNA follows: TGCGCCAGCAGCCAAGCACAGGGTGAGGGCTATGGCTACACCTTC. It is translated as CASSQAQGEGYGYTF.

CDR3 in amino acids: CASSGGPGTEAFF. Written as DNA, the CDR3 is TGTGCCAGCAGCGGGGGGCCTGGCACTGAAGCTTTCTTT. The chain uses TRBV12-3 or TRBV12-4 and TRBJ1-1, with TRBD1 as a possible D gene (6 bases). V dropped 6 bases and J dropped 4 bases, with 12 bases sitting between them. CDR3 size: 13 residues.

The chain recombines TRBV18 with TRBJ1-1, with 9 bases lining up with TRBD1. This CDR3 is built from 15 residues. Unmatched junction bases numbered 8, after V lost 0 bases and J lost 9 bases. Germline CDR1 is KGHSH and CDR2 is LQKENI. The CDR3 bases are TGTGCCAGCTCACCACCCTGGGGACAGGGAGACCAAGCTTTCTTT. As protein: CASSPPWGQGDQAFF.